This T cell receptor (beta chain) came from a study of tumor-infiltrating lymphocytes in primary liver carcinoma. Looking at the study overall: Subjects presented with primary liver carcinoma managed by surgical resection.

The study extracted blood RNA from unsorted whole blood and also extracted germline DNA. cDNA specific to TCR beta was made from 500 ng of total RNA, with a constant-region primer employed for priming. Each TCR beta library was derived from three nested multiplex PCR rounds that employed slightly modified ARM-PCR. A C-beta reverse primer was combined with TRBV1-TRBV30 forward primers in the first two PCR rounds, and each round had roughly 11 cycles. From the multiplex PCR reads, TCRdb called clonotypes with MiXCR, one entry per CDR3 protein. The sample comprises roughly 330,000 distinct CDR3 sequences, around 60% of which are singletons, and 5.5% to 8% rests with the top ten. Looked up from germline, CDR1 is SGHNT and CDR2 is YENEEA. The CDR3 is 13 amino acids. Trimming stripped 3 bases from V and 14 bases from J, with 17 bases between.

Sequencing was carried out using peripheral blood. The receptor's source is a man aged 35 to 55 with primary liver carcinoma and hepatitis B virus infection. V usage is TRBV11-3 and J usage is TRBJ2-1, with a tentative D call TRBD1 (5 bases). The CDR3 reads CASSLTEADMKFF. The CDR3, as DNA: TGTGCCAGCAGCTTGACAGAGGCCGATATGAAGTTCTTC.